This record covers a single T cell receptor (beta chain). Trimming removed 1 base from V and 4 bases from J, with 10 bases in between. The CDR3 loop spans 14 amino acids. CDR1 SEHNR and CDR2 FQNEAQ come from the germline V gene (reference sequence). Method: immunoSEQ multiplex PCR; TCRdb's copy keeps in-frame clones and lacks some. Counted here are nearly 250,000 clones, 85% to 90% occurring once; the ten biggest clones make up 0.87%. The data were obtained in a study of blood T cell repertoires in COVID-19. The TCR sequence derives from a man in his fifties who had been exposed to COVID-19. The sample was PBMCs or T cells enriched from blood (not recorded which). The chain employs TRBV7-9 and TRBJ1-1; D call uncertain. The CDR3 reads CASSLVSGVTEAFF. The CDR3 region has the DNA TGTGCCAGCAGCTTAGTATCCGGGGTCACTGAAGCTTTCTTT. The full variable domain, with the rest looked up from reference TRBV7-9 and TRBJ1-1, is DTGVSQNPRHKITKRGQNVTFRCDPISEHNRLYWYRQTLGQGPEFLTYFQNEAQLEKSRLLSDRFSAERPKGSFSTLEIQRTEQGDSAMYLCASSLVSGVTEAFFGQGTRLTVV.